This passage covers 8 T cell receptor beta chains from one sample sequenced in a study of cytomegalovirus exposure and HLA in healthy donors. Produced via immunoSEQ multiplex PCR; TCRdb's table is partial and in-frame only. The sample carries 55,000 to 65,000 clones, 75% to 95% recorded once. The sequenced sample was PBMCs. The source of these receptors is a man in his late teens or twenties in good health and CMV-seronegative.

This chain joins TRBV27 and TRBJ2-2, with D unresolved. Germline V gene data show CDR1 as MNHEY and CDR2 as SMNVEV (reference sequence). V dropped 4 bases and J dropped 1 base, with 10 bases sitting between them. This CDR3 is built from 15 residues. This chain's CDR3 is CASSYSLKNTGELFF. The CDR3 DNA follows: TGTGCCAGCAGTTACAGCCTAAAGAACACCGGGGAGCTGTTTTTT.

The rearrangement uses TRBV5-1 and TRBJ2-1; D is possibly TRBD2 (5 bases). This CDR3 spans 13 amino acids. Germline V lookup: CDR1 SGHRS, CDR2 YFSETQ. V was clipped by 4 bases and J by 10 bases, with 15 bases between them. CDR3 sequence reads: CASSPLSAGEQFF. The CDR3 nucleotides are TGCGCCAGCAGCCCCTTGAGCGCGGGCGAGCAGTTCTTC.

The rearrangement links TRBV6-1 to TRBJ2-1, with D possibly being TRBD2 (6 bases). Germline CDR1 MNHNS, CDR2 SASEGT. V was shortened by 3 bases and J by 1 base, with 7 bases between the two germline ends. There are 14 residues in the CDR3. The CDR3 sequence: CASSEAGSYNEQFF. The CDR3 DNA sequence: TGTGCCAGCAGTGAGGCGGGATCCTACAATGAGCAGTTCTTC.

The CDR3: CASSFSDQPQHF. The CDR3 bases are TGTGCCAGCAGCTTTTCGGATCAGCCCCAGCATTTT. This chain uses TRBV7-9 with TRBJ1-5; D call uncertain. Trimming removed 3 bases from V and 5 bases from J, with 5 bases in between. The CDR3 has 12 amino acids. Germline V CDR1 and CDR2: SEHNR, FQNEAQ (reference sequence).

The chain links TRBV4-1 to TRBJ2-3; 9 nucleotides match TRBD2. Losses at the gene ends were 0 bases for V and 6 bases for J; bases not matched to a gene: 10. The CDR3 has 17 amino acids. In germline, CDR1 is MGHRA, CDR2 YSYEKL. The CDR3 DNA follows: TGCGCCAGCAGCCAAGATATCGGCGGGAGGGTCGGTGATACGCAGTATTTT. The encoded protein is CASSQDIGGRVGDTQYF.

V usage is TRBV6-1 and J usage is TRBJ2-2; 7 bases line up with TRBD1. J was trimmed by 7 bases and V by 2 bases; bases with no gene match: 7. Germline V gene lookup returns CDR1 MNHNS and CDR2 SASEGT. This CDR3 is 15 amino acids long. The CDR3 coding sequence is TGTGCCAGCAGTGAAAACGCAGGGGGTGGCGGGGAGCTGTTTTTT. Protein: CASSENAGGGGELFF.

The chain uses TRBV27 and TRBJ2-7, with D maybe TRBD2 (6 bases). The CDR3 consists of 16 residues. V was pared by 2 bases and J by 3 bases, with 17 bases between. The germline V gene encodes CDR1 MNHEY and CDR2 SMNVEV (reference sequence). CDR3 protein: CASSLSPGSFYYEQYF. The DNA of the CDR3 is TGTGCCAGCAGTTTAAGTCCCGGGAGCTTTTACTACGAGCAGTACTTC.

This clone was detected only a few times. The gene calls are TRBV7-2 and TRBJ1-1; 9 nucleotides match TRBD1. With 5 bases clipped from V and 11 bases from J, the junction kept 6 bases outside the gene matches. The CDR3 extends over 12 amino acids. The germline V gene has CDR1 SGHTA and CDR2 FQGNSA. For the CDR3, the DNA is TGTGCCAGCAGCAGTACAGGGGGCAAGGCTTTCTTT. This codes for CASSSTGGKAFF.